Following are 21 T cell receptor beta chains from one sample sequenced in a study of T cell changes during pregnancy in multiple sclerosis. Repertoires were generated with immunoSEQ multiplex PCR, while TCRdb's copy carries only in-frame clones and drops some. This table has 40,000 to 45,000 clones, 89% appearing once. This sample comprised CD4+ T cells from peripheral blood mononuclear cells, obtained in the first trimester of pregnancy. The receptors were gathered from a female donor with multiple sclerosis, enrolled in a pregnancy study.

This sequence joins TRBV28 and TRBJ2-7; TRBD1 matches 7 bases. The CDR3 is made up of 14 amino acids. Germline CDR1 and CDR2: MDHEN and SYDVKM. V lost 3 bases and J lost 1; bases outside the gene matches: 3. The CDR3 region has the DNA TGTGCCAGCAGTTTCCCAGGGGGATCCTACGAGCAGTACTTC. Translating it yields CASSFPGGSYEQYF.

J is TRBJ2-5 and V is TRBV19, with 8 bases fitting TRBD1. The CDR3 spans 14 residues. V lost 6 bases to trimming and J lost 7 bases; unmatched junction nucleotides: 10. Germline CDR1 and CDR2: LNHDA and SQIVND (reference sequence). Here the CDR3 reads CASRTQGALGTQYF. For the CDR3, the DNA is TGTGCCAGTAGGACCCAGGGGGCCCTAGGGACCCAGTACTTC.

The V gene is TRBV5-4, the J gene TRBJ2-1, with 11 bases aligning to TRBD2. The germline V gene has CDR1 SGHNT and CDR2 YYREEE (reference sequence). This CDR3 region has 15 residues. V trimming: 4 bases; J trimming: 4 bases; junction bases outside the gene matches: 4. CDR3 nucleotides: TGTGCCAGCAGCCCCGGGACTAGCGGATACAATGAGCAGTTCTTC. This gives the protein CASSPGTSGYNEQFF.

In the case of this clone: At one end the junction does not follow the germline gene, possibly because of a read error. In nucleotides, the CDR3 is TGTGCCAGCAGTCGGGACTCCCACGAGCAGTACTTC. Translation gives CASSRDSHEQYF. The chain is built from TRBV6-5 and TRBJ2-7; D perhaps matches TRBD2 (6 bases). Germline V gene sequence: CDR1 MNHEY, CDR2 SVGAGI. The CDR3 covers 12 residues.

The genes are TRBV11-2 and TRBJ2-1; 7 bases match TRBD2. There are 16 residues in the CDR3. Unmatched junction bases numbered 14, after V lost 5 bases and J lost 7 bases. CDR1 is SGHAT and CDR2 is FQNNGV in the germline V gene. The DNA of the CDR3 is TGTGCCAGCAGCCCGAGTTCCGGGACTATGACAAATGAGCAGTTCTTC. Encoded protein: CASSPSSGTMTNEQFF.

The rearrangement uses TRBV7-2 and TRBJ1-5; D remains unclear. The V and J ends lost 5 bases and 0 bases respectively, with 11 bases between them. This CDR3 contains 15 residues. Looked up from germline, CDR1 is SGHTA and CDR2 is FQGNSA. This chain's CDR3 is CASSPVVSSNQPQHF. CDR3 DNA: TGTGCCAGCAGCCCGGTTGTTTCTAGCAATCAGCCCCAGCATTTT.

This chain joins TRBV19 and TRBJ2-7; D might be TRBD1 (6 bases). The germline gives CDR1 LNHDA, CDR2 SQIVND (reference sequence). The CDR3 runs 15 residues. V dropped 5 bases and J dropped 0 bases, with 14 bases sitting between them. In DNA form, the CDR3 reads TGTGCCAGTAGTGACAGGCCGAGGAGCTCCTACGAGCAGTACTTC. This encodes CASSDRPRSSYEQYF.

This clone has only a few counts. The V and J genes are TRBV28 and TRBJ1-5, with a tentative D call TRBD1 (5 bases). Between the trimmed V and J ends, which lost 6 bases and 7 bases, there was a span of 10 bases. The CDR3 runs to 12 residues. Germline values: CDR1 MDHEN, CDR2 SYDVKM. CDR3 coding DNA: TGTGCCAGCAGACTATCAGGGCAGCCCCAGCATTTT. It codes for CASRLSGQPQHF.

This clone has a single count. The chain couples TRBV7-2 to TRBJ2-1; D is uncertain. Germline CDR1 SGHTA, CDR2 FQGNSA. V was pared by 4 bases and J by 8 bases, with 12 bases between. CDR3 length equals 13 residues. CDR3 bases: TGTGCCAGCAGCTCGTCCCCTGGCTATGAGCAGTTCTTC. Translation: CASSSSPGYEQFF.

This sequence joins TRBV9 and TRBJ2-2, with 12 bases aligning to TRBD2. Germline trimming cut 4 bases from V and 7 bases from J; bases unmatched to any gene: 8. CDR3 length: 16 amino acids. The germline gives CDR1 SGDLS, CDR2 YYNGEE. CDR3 sequence: CASSSRTSGNNGELFF. In nucleotides, the CDR3 is TGTGCCAGCAGCTCCCGGACTAGCGGGAATAACGGGGAGCTGTTTTTT.

The chain links TRBV6-1 to TRBJ1-4; 7 nucleotides agree with TRBD1. CDR1 MNHNS and CDR2 SASEGT come from the germline V gene. The CDR3 contains 16 residues. V was pared by 3 bases and J by 4 bases, with 8 bases of the junction left unmatched. CDR3 nucleotide sequence: TGTGCCAGCAGTGAGGGCAGGGGGATTGGTAATGAAAAACTGTTTTTT. This encodes CASSEGRGIGNEKLFF.

The chain is built from TRBV6-6 and TRBJ1-1; the D is unclear. In germline, CDR1 is MNHNY, CDR2 SVGAGI (reference sequence). The CDR3 totals 12 residues. V shed 6 bases and J shed 10 bases, with 15 bases lying between them. The CDR3 DNA follows: TGTGCCAGCAGATCCGACGGACTTCTAGCTTTCTTT. This translates into CASRSDGLLAFF.

Only one count was recorded for this clone. The J gene is TRBJ2-1, the V gene TRBV30; D unclear. Germline V gives CDR1 GTSNPN, CDR2 SVGIG (reference sequence). The CDR3 spans 10 residues. V shed 1 base and J shed 9 bases, with 4 bases lying between them. CDR3 nucleotides: TGTGCCTGGAGTGAGAGTGAGCAGTTCTTC. It specifies CAWSESEQFF.

This chain connects TRBV25-1 to TRBJ1-1, with D uncertain. The germline V gene encodes CDR1 MGHDK and CDR2 SYGVNS. V was clipped by 4 bases and J by 4 bases, with 13 bases between them. This CDR3 has 14 residues. CDR3 nucleotide sequence: TGTGCCAGCAGTGTCGAGGGAAAAGGCACTGAAGCTTTCTTT. As protein: CASSVEGKGTEAFF.

The genes are TRBV4-3 and TRBJ2-2; 7 bases are shared with TRBD1. CDR1 is LGHNA, CDR2 YSLEER, per germline. The CDR3 totals 15 residues. J gave up 7 bases and V 2 bases, and 7 bases lay outside the gene matches. CDR3 DNA: TGCGCCAGCAGCCAACGACAGGGCTTGGTCGGGGAGCTGTTTTTT. Its translation is CASSQRQGLVGELFF.

The chain employs TRBV4-3 and TRBJ2-7; 7 bases are a match to TRBD1. V lost 0 bases to trimming and J lost 5 bases; unmatched junction nucleotides: 4. The V gene's germline CDR1 is LGHNA and CDR2 YSLEER. The CDR3 covers 14 residues. The CDR3 sequence: CASSQEQGPHEQYF. DNA for the CDR3: TGCGCCAGCAGCCAAGAACAGGGGCCCCACGAGCAGTACTTC.

The rearrangement joins TRBV11-2 to TRBJ2-7; 8 positions agree with TRBD2. The germline gives CDR1 SGHAT, CDR2 FQNNGV. The J segment lost 6 bases and the V segment lost 5 bases, leaving 9 bases of the junction unmatched. This CDR3 region has 14 residues. The CDR3: CASSTHREGPEQYF. DNA of the CDR3: TGTGCCAGCAGCACCCACCGGGAGGGCCCCGAGCAGTACTTC. Drawing the rest from reference TRBV11-2 and TRBJ2-7, the complete variable domain is EAGVAQSPRYKIIEKRQSVAFWCNPISGHATLYWYQQILGQGPKLLIQFQNNGVVDDSQLPKDRFSAERLKGVDSTLKIQPAKLEDSAVYLCASSTHREGPEQYFGPGTRLTVT.

The chain joins TRBV5-1 to TRBJ2-1; 8 bases line up with TRBD2. Germline lookup yields CDR1 SGHRS and CDR2 YFSETQ. This CDR3 contains 15 residues. After removal of 4 bases from V and 0 bases from J, the junction contained 3 bases not matched to a gene. CDR3: CASSQGTSSYNEQFF. The CDR3 bases are TGCGCCAGCAGCCAAGGGACTAGCTCCTACAATGAGCAGTTCTTC. Using reference TRBV5-1 and TRBJ2-1 for the parts outside the CDR3, the full variable domain is KAGVTQTPRYLIKTRGQQVTLSCSPISGHRSVSWYQQTPGQGLQFLFEYFSETQRNKGNFPGRFSGRQFSNSRSEMNVSTLELGDSALYLCASSQGTSSYNEQFFGPGTRLTVL.

The count of this clone is one. This rearrangement joins TRBV9 to TRBJ1-3; D perhaps matches TRBD1 (5 bases). This CDR3 region has 15 residues. V gave up 4 bases and J gave up 9 bases, with 20 bases separating them. CDR1 SGDLS and CDR2 YYNGEE come from the germline V gene. The CDR3 spells CASSPDGLQGGTIYF. The CDR3 nucleotides read TGTGCCAGCAGCCCGGATGGCCTCCAGGGAGGCACCATATATTTT.

The V gene is TRBV5-1, the J gene TRBJ1-3, with D possibly being TRBD1 (5 bases). Between the trimmed V and J ends, which lost 4 bases and 3 bases, there was a span of 17 bases. Germline V CDR1 and CDR2: SGHRS, YFSETQ. This CDR3 has 16 amino acids. The CDR3 protein is CASSTGVGQGGNTIYF. In DNA form, the CDR3 reads TGCGCCAGCAGCACCGGCGTAGGGCAGGGTGGAAACACCATATATTTT.

A single count supports this clone. The rearrangement joins TRBV6-1 to TRBJ2-5, with 11 positions matching TRBD2. Germline V gives CDR1 MNHNS, CDR2 SASEGT. V gave up 5 bases and J gave up 5 bases; unmatched junction bases: 4. The CDR3 covers 14 residues. Written as DNA, the CDR3 is TGTGCCAGCAGTCGGACTAGCGGGCGGGAGACCCAGTACTTC. This sequence encodes CASSRTSGRETQYF.